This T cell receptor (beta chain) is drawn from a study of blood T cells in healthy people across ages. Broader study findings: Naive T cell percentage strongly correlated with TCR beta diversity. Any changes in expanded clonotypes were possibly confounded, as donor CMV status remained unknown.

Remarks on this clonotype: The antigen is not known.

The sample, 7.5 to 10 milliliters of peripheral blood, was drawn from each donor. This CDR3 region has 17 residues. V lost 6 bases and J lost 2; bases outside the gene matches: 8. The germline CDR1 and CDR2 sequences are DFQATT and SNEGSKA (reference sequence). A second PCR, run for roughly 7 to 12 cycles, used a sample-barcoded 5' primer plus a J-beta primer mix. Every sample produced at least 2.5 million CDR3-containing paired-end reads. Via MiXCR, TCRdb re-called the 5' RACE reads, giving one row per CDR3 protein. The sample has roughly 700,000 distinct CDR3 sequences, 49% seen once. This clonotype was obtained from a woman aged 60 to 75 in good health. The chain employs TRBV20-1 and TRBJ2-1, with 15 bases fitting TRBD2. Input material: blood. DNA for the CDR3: TGCAGTGCGGCCGGGACTAGCGGGAGGCGGACCTACAATGAGCAGTTCTTC. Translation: CSAAGTSGRRTYNEQFF.